This T cell receptor (beta chain) was recorded in a study of blood T cell repertoires in COVID-19. On the study more broadly: Acute and convalescent COVID-19 specimens originated in the United States, Italy and Spain. Nucleic acid was either cDNA or gDNA, and it came from T cells, B-cell-depleted T cells, or PBMCs.

Source study methods: Reference gene primer amplification yielded estimated nucleated cell counts. The assay was immunoSEQ multiplex PCR, and TCRdb's table has in-frame clones only and misses some. V and J calls and clone size come straight from that table; D and trimming were deduced from the DNA. The profile shows roughly 220,000 clones, around 83% of them singletons. This receptor was identified in a man aged 50 or older who had recovered from COVID-19. Sequenced sample: peripheral blood.

The CDR3 spells CASSQNWLAGNTDTQYF. The CDR3 DNA sequence: TGTGCCAGCAGCCAAAATTGGTTAGCGGGGAACACAGATACGCAGTATTTT. J is TRBJ2-3 and V is TRBV3-1 (or the pseudogene TRBV3-2), with 8 bases that match TRBD2. The CDR3 totals 17 residues. Germline V CDR1 and CDR2: LGHDT, YNNKEL (reference sequence). The ends lost 2 bases at V and 2 bases at J; junction bases unmatched: 9.